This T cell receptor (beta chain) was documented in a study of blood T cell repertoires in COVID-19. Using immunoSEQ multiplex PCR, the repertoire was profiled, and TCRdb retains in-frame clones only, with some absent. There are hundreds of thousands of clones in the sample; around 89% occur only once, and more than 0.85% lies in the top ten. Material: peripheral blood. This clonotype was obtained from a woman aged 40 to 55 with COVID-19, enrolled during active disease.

The CDR3 here is CASSFRQGGEAFF. Here the CDR3 DNA reads TGTGCCAGCAGCTTCCGACAGGGCGGGGAAGCTTTCTTT. The V gene is TRBV7-9, the J gene TRBJ1-1; TRBD1 matches 7 bases. V shed 3 bases, J shed 8 bases, and the junction held 6 bases outside the gene matches. Germline lookup yields CDR1 SEHNR and CDR2 FQNEAQ (reference sequence). CDR3 length equals 13 residues.